These 5 T cell receptor beta chains originate from one sample sequenced in a study of a mutant IDH1 vaccine in newly diagnosed glioma. Measured with immunoSEQ multiplex PCR; TCRdb has only the in-frame clones, and not every one. This sample has tens of thousands of clones; approximately 85% occur once, and the top ten carry roughly 0.74%. These TCRs' antigens remain unknown. Sample time point: week 23, last vaccination. The vaccine gave 300 ug of a 20-mer mutant IDH1 peptide subcutaneously per dose. This specimen consisted of PBMCs, obtained from a glioma patient whose treatment included an IDH1 peptide vaccine. The receptors were sampled from a woman in her 50s with glioma.

This chain uses TRBV5-6 with TRBJ1-3, with D unclear. V was cut by 4 bases and J by 3 bases, with 17 bases left in between. The CDR3 totals 16 residues. Per the germline V gene, CDR1 is SGHDT and CDR2 is YYEEEE. CDR3 nucleotides: TGTGCCAGCAGCGAGGCTCGCCGCAAGTTTGGAAACACCATATATTTT. As protein: CASSEARRKFGNTIYF.

The V and J genes are TRBV7-3 and TRBJ2-2; maybe TRBD2 (5 bases). The CDR3 totals 14 residues. The germline gives CDR1 SGHTA, CDR2 FQGTGA. V lost 6 bases and J 4 bases, leaving 12 bases between the germline ends. This chain's CDR3 is CASSVGGSTGELFF. The CDR3, as DNA: TGTGCCAGCAGTGTAGGCGGGTCCACCGGGGAGCTGTTTTTT.

V is TRBV4-2 and J is TRBJ1-5, with D unresolved. V lost 0 bases, J lost 2 bases, and 5 bases lay in between. CDR1 and CDR2 from the germline V gene are LGHNA and YNFKEQ. The CDR3 consists of 14 residues. For the CDR3, the DNA is TGTGCCAGCAGCCAAGATCAGGGCAATCAGCCCCAGCATTTT. Translating it yields CASSQDQGNQPQHF.

In this sample, this clone turned up a few times. The identical CDR3 is also encoded by other nucleotide sequences in the sample. The V call is TRBV7-9, the J call TRBJ1-1; a weak D match, TRBD1 (5 bases). Between the trimmed V and J ends, which lost 2 bases and 4 bases, there was a span of 8 bases. Per the germline V gene, CDR1 is SEHNR and CDR2 is FQNEAQ (reference sequence). CDR3 length equals 13 residues. The CDR3 sequence: CASSLQGGTEAFF. The CDR3 DNA is TGTGCCAGCAGCTTACAGGGAGGCACTGAAGCTTTCTTT.

V is TRBV6-1 and J is TRBJ2-3; TRBD2 agrees at 11 bases. CDR1 and CDR2 from the germline V gene are MNHNS and SASEGT. V lost 6 bases to trimming and J lost 4 bases; unmatched junction nucleotides: 6. This CDR3 is 15 amino acids long. CDR3 sequence reads: CASRTWTSGPDTQYF. The CDR3 nucleotides read TGTGCCAGCAGAACGTGGACTAGCGGGCCAGATACGCAGTATTTT.